This T cell receptor (beta chain) was sequenced for a study of blood T cells in healthy people across ages (dated by TCRdb to 2013 to 2016). Concerning the study at large: In model experiments, roughly one uniquely barcoded TCR beta cDNA molecule per two T cells was captured by template switching. To track age-related changes in TCR beta repertoire diversity, the study relied on deep sequencing normalized with unique cDNA molecular identifiers. The donors were split into four age groups: young (average about 16 years), middle-aged (about 40), aged (about 62) and long-lived (over 75). For two donors (one aged 18 to 30 and one aged 80 or older), the study analyzed two additional independent replicas of 1 million unique cDNA reads from the same blood draw.

The approximately 40 donors, aged 6 to 90 years, were systemically healthy Caucasian individuals from Russia. Each donor gave about 9.7 milliliters of peripheral blood, drawn into EDTA-treated Vacutainer tubes. PBMCs were isolated by Ficoll-Paque density-gradient centrifugation, with at least 6.5 million obtained per sample. Trizol reagent was used to extract total RNA from the PBMCs, yielding at least 5 micrograms per sample. The percentages of naive CD45RAhigh/CD27high T cells were determined by flow cytometry on a PBMC aliquot from every donor. Paper-wide results and their limitations: Because donor CMV infection status was unknown, age-related changes in expanded clonotypes were potentially confounded. Estimates of total diversity based on one million sequenced T cells were regarded as lower bounds and as underestimates. As age increased, observed TCR beta diversity per million T cells dropped in a roughly linear way, and a significant reduction was already evident by age about 40. Compared with the aged group, more naive CD4+ T cells, fewer expanded clones and increased TCR diversity were shown by the long-lived group, suggesting age selection. A strong correlation was found between observed TCR beta diversity and the percentage of naive T cells measured by flow cytometry. Conclusive comparison of naive and antigen-experienced compartments was prevented by the profiling of bulk unsorted PBMCs.

Receptor libraries were prepared by 5' RACE. Sequenced on an Illumina HiSeq 2500. A second PCR of about 7 to 12 cycles was run with a J-beta primer mix and a sample-barcoded 5' primer. A template-switch 5' adaptor carrying 12 random nucleotides introduced a unique molecular identifier onto each TCR beta cDNA molecule. Each sample yielded at least 3 million CDR3-containing paired-end reads. The Mint cDNA synthesis kit, primed by a TRBC-specific oligonucleotide, was used to synthesize first-strand cDNA from all RNA. After uracil-DNA glycosylase treatment, a first 18-cycle PCR used universal primers M1SS and BC2_uni_R on all cDNA. The study's own analysis went as follows. Each sample was normalized by randomly selecting 1 million high-quality reads, each carrying a distinct molecular identifier. Reads sharing molecular identifiers were discarded rather than binned into consensus sequences. CDR3 identification, clonotype clustering and error correction used MiTCR with a Q25 quality threshold and the strictest error-elimination algorithm. A nonparametric unseen species model using Euler transformation provided a lower-bound estimate of total TCR beta diversity. TCRdb redid the processing of the public reads, applying fastp at Q25 and MiXCR, and retained in-frame beta chains. CDR3 protein sequences are deduplicated, and each keeps its most common genes and DNA. TCRdb's processing, not the authors', yielded these V and J calls. Recorded for this sample are over a million distinct CDR3 sequences; approximately 26% of them occurred a single time. The ten largest clones represent around 0.75% of the sample.

A note on this clonotype: The antigen this receptor binds is unknown. Nothing much larger sits one base from this clone, and base qualities are not available.

Another study also made use of these data, one on T cells of mothers and their children. That second report states: Donors were nine systemically healthy Caucasian individuals: three mothers and their six children. cDNA synthesis consumed the entire amount of extracted RNA, loaded at approximately 1.6 ug RNA in each 15 ul reaction. In the second PCR, the M1S primer added sample barcodes and 2-4 random nucleotides. More than 8.5 million TCR beta CDR3 reads were obtained from each mother, and about 3 million reads were obtained from each child. TCR recombination output is similarly shaped by thymic selection in related and unrelated pairs, with a minor effect exerted by inherited differences. Normalized repertoire overlap was always found to be slightly, but never significantly, higher in related mother-child pairs than in unrelated mother-child pairs. Persistent microchimeric T cell clones were not detected, at a sensitivity of roughly 100 clones per million clonotypes. The study used deep NGS to compare TCR beta repertoires of mothers and children, seeking features distinguishing related mother-child pairs from unrelated individuals. Mothers averaged around 40 +/- 4 years of age and children averaged roughly 10 +/- 4 years. After adapter ligation was performed with NEBNext reagents, the libraries were sequenced on an Illumina HiSeq 2000 with 100+100 nt paired-end reads. To avoid cross-contamination, the mother libraries and the child libraries were prepared a month apart and sequenced in separate runs. For each donor, somewhere between roughly 500,000 and 2,300,000 distinct TCR beta clonotypes were identified. Naive TCR beta clonotypes were estimated from low-frequency clonotypes matched to each donor's FACS-determined naive share, without sorting.

This receptor was obtained from a girl aged 2 to 9 in good health. Sequenced input: blood.

The nucleotides are TGCAGTGCTGGGGTAGGGGGGGCGAACACAGATACGCAGTATTTT. This yields the protein CSAGVGGANTDTQYF. This receptor chain uses TRBV20-1 and TRBJ2-3; the D gene is perhaps TRBD2, on 7 matching bases. V is pared back by 5 bases and J by 2 bases, with 17 bases lying between the germline termini. CDR1 and CDR2, per the germline V gene (reference sequence), are DFQATT and SNEGSKA. The CDR3 runs 15 residues from the cysteine to the phenylalanine. Only the CDR3 portion is preserved as DNA: 45 bases, with reading frame beginning at the first base.